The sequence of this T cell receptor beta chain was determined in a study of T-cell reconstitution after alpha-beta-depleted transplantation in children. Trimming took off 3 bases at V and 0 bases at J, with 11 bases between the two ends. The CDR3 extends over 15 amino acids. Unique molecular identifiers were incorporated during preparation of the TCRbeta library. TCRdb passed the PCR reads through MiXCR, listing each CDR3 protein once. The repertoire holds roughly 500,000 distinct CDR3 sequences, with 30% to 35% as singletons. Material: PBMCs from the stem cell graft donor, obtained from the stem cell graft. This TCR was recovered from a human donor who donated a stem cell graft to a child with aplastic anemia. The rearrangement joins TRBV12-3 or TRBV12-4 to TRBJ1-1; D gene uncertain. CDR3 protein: CASSFTAPLNTEAFF. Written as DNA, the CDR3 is TGTGCCAGCAGTTTTACAGCCCCGTTGAACACTGAAGCTTTCTTT.